This entry lists 9 T cell receptor beta chains sequenced from one sample in a study of blood T cell repertoires in COVID-19. TCRdb's table, derived via immunoSEQ multiplex PCR, lists solely in-frame clones and lacks some. The profile covers 170,000 or so clones, with roughly 86% appearing a single time and under 0.7% taken by the ten largest. Specimen: peripheral blood. These receptors originate from a man between 60 and 75 years old with COVID-19, enrolled during active disease.

This sequence joins TRBV6-5 and TRBJ1-1; D gene uncertain. Germline V gene lookup returns CDR1 MNHEY and CDR2 SVGAGI. Trimming took 4 bases from V and 0 from J, leaving 6 bases between them. CDR3 length: 13 amino acids. CDR3 coding DNA: TGTGCCAGCAGTTCAGAATTGAACACTGAAGCTTTCTTT. It translates to CASSSELNTEAFF.

V usage is TRBV11-3 and J usage is TRBJ1-2, with D maybe TRBD1 (6 bases). Germline loops: CDR1 SGHNT, CDR2 YENEEA. This CDR3 is built from 16 residues. Trimming pared 8 bases from V and 2 bases from J, leaving 21 bases between. CDR3 DNA sequence: TGTGCCAGCGGTAAGAGGGAATTTCAGGGGAACTATGGCTACACCTTC. It codes for CASGKREFQGNYGYTF. The full variable domain, completed using reference TRBV11-3 and TRBJ1-2, is EAGVVQSPRYKIIEKKQPVAFWCNPISGHNTLYWYLQNLGQGPELLIRYENEEAVDDSQLPKDRFSAERLKGVDSTLKIQPAELGDSAVYLCASGKREFQGNYGYTFGSGTRLTVV.

The chain recombines TRBV4-3 with TRBJ1-3; 9 bases are a match to TRBD1. Germline V CDR1 and CDR2: LGHNA, YSLEER. V lost 2 bases and J lost 3; bases outside the gene matches: 8. The CDR3 extends over 17 amino acids. The CDR3 sequence is CASSQTGQGRIGNTIYF. For the CDR3, the DNA is TGCGCCAGCAGCCAAACTGGACAGGGGCGAATTGGAAACACCATATATTTT.

The rearrangement joins TRBV6-5 to TRBJ1-5, with D maybe TRBD1 (6 bases). The CDR3 length is 14 residues. Trimming left V 5 bases short and J 4 bases short, with 12 bases between. The germline V gene has CDR1 MNHEY and CDR2 SVGAGI. The CDR3 nucleotides read TGTGCCAGCAGTCCCGTAGGGGGTAATCAGCCCCAGCATTTT. Protein product: CASSPVGGNQPQHF.

The chain employs TRBV3-1 (or the pseudogene TRBV3-2) and TRBJ1-4; 7 nucleotides line up with TRBD1. Germline CDR1 reads LGHDT; CDR2 reads YNNKEL (reference sequence). Unmatched junction bases numbered 6, after V lost 4 bases and J lost 4 bases. The CDR3 is made up of 15 amino acids. CDR3: CASSPTGAGNEKLFF. In DNA form, the CDR3 reads TGTGCCAGCAGCCCTACAGGGGCAGGTAATGAAAAACTGTTTTTT.

The rearrangement joins TRBV19 to TRBJ1-1; D is undetermined. From germline, CDR1 is LNHDA and CDR2 SQIVND (reference sequence). Trimming shortened V by 3 bases and J by 5 bases, and 19 bases separated the two germline ends. The CDR3 is 16 amino acids. The CDR3 protein is CASSIKVSGRGTEAFF. CDR3 coding DNA: TGTGCCAGTAGTATTAAGGTTAGCGGGAGAGGGACTGAAGCTTTCTTT.

V gene TRBV27 combines with J gene TRBJ1-2; D unresolved. Looked up from germline, CDR1 is MNHEY and CDR2 is SMNVEV (reference sequence). V dropped 5 bases and J dropped 2 bases, with 15 bases sitting between them. The CDR3 spans 15 residues. CDR3 DNA sequence: TGTGCCAGCAGTAAGCAGAGTGGAGCAAACTATGGCTACACCTTC. Its translation: CASSKQSGANYGYTF.

The CDR3 nucleotides are TGTGCCAGCAGCCGAACAGCCAATTCACCCCTCCACTTT. Translation: CASSRTANSPLHF. This chain joins TRBV3-1 (or the pseudogene TRBV3-2) and TRBJ1-6; D not resolved. Germline loops: CDR1 LGHDT, CDR2 YNNKEL (reference sequence). The V end lost 4 bases, the J end lost 7 bases, and 8 bases lay between the germline ends. The CDR3 runs 13 residues.

The V and J genes are TRBV11-3 and TRBJ2-2; D is possibly TRBD1 (7 bases). Looked up from germline, CDR1 is SGHNT and CDR2 is YENEEA. The CDR3 sequence is 17 residues long. The germline V and J ends were trimmed by 6 bases and 0 bases, with 17 bases remaining between them. CDR3 loop: CASREGWGTANTGELFF. DNA of the CDR3: TGTGCCAGCAGGGAGGGGTGGGGGACAGCGAACACCGGGGAGCTGTTTTTT.